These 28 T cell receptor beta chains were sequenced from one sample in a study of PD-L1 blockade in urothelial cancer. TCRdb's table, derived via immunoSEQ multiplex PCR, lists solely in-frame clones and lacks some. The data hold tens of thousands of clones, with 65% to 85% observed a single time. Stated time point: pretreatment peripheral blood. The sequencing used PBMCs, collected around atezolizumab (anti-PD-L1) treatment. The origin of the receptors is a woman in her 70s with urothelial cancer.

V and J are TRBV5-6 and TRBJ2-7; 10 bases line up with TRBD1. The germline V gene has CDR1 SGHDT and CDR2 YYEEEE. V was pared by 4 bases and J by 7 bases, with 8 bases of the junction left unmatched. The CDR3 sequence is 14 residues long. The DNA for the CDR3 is TGTGCCAGCAGCATACGGACAGGGGGAGGGGAGCAGTACTTC. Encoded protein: CASSIRTGGGEQYF.

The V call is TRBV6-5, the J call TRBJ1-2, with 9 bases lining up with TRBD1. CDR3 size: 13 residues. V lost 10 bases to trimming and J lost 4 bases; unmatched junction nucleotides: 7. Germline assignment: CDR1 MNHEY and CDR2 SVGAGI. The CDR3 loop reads CATRRQGGYGYTF. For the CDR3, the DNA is TGTGCCACCAGGAGACAGGGGGGCTATGGCTACACCTTC.

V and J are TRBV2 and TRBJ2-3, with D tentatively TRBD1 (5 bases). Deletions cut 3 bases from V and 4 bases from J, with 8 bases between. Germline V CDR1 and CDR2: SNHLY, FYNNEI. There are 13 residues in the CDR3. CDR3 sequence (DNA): TGTGCCAGCAGTGAGCAGGGATCAGATACGCAGTATTTT. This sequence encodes CASSEQGSDTQYF. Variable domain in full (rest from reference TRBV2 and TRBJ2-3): EPEVTQTPSHQVTQMGQEVILRCVPISNHLYFYWYRQILGQKVEFLVSFYNNEISEKSEIFDDQFSVERPDGSNFTLKIRSTKLEDSAMYFCASSEQGSDTQYFGPGTRLTVL.

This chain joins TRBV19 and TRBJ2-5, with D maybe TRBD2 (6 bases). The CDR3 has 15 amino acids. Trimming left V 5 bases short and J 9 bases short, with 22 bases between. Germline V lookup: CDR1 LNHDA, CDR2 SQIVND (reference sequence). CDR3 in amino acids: CASSATDYPGLAQYF. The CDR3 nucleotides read TGTGCCAGTAGTGCAACGGACTACCCGGGATTGGCCCAGTACTTC.

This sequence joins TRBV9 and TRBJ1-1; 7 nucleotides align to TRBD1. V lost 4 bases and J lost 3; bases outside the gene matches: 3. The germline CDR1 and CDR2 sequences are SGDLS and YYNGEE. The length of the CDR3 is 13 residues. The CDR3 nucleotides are TGTGCCAGCAGCCGTGACAGGGACACTGAAGCTTTCTTT. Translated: CASSRDRDTEAFF.

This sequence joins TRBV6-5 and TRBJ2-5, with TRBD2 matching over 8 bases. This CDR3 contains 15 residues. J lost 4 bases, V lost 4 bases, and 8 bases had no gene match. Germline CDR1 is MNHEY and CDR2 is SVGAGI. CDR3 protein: CASSSLSGGAETQYF. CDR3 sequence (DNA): TGTGCCAGCAGTTCCCTCTCGGGGGGGGCAGAGACCCAGTACTTC.

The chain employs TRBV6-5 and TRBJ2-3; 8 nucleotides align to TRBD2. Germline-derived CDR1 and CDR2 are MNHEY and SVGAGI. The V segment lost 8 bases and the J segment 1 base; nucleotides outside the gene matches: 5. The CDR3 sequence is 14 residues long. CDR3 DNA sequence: TGTGCCAGCGGATCGACTAGCGGCACAGATACGCAGTATTTT. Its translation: CASGSTSGTDTQYF.

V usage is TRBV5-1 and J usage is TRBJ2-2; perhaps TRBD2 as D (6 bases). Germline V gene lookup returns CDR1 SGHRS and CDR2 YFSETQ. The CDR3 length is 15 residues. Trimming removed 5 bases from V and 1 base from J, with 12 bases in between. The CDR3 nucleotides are TGCGCCAGCAGTTCCTCAGCGGGGAACACCGGGGAGCTGTTTTTT. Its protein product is CASSSSAGNTGELFF.

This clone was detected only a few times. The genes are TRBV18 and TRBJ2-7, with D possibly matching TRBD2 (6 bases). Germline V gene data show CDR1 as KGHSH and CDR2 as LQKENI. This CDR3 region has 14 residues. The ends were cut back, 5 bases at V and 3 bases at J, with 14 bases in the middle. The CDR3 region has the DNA TGTGCCAGCTCAACTGATAGGCGGGACTACGAGCAGTACTTC. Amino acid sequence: CASSTDRRDYEQYF.

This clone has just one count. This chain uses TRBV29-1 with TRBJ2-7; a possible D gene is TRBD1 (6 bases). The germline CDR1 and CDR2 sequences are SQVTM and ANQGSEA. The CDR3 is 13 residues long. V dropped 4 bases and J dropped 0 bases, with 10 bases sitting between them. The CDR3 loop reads CSVAPTGSYEQYF. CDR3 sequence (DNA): TGCAGCGTTGCACCGACAGGCTCCTACGAGCAGTACTTC.

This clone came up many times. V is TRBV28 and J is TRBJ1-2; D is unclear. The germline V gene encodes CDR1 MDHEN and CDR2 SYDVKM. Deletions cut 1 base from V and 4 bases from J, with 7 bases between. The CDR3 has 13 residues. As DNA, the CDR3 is TGTGCCAGCAGTTTATTGTCTTTCTATGGCTACACCTTC. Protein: CASSLLSFYGYTF.

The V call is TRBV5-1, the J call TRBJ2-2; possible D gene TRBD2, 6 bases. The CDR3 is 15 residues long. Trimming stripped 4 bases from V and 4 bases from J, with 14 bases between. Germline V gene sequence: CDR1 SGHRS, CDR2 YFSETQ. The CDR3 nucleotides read TGCGCCAGCAGCCCGGTAGCGGAGGCCACCGGGGAGCTGTTTTTT. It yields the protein CASSPVAEATGELFF.

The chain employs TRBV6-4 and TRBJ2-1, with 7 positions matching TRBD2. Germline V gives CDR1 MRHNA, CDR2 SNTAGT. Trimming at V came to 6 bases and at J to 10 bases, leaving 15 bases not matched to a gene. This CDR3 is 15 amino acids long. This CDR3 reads CASSFLAARGGEQFF. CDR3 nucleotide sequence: TGTGCCAGCAGCTTCCTAGCAGCGAGGGGAGGGGAGCAGTTCTTC.

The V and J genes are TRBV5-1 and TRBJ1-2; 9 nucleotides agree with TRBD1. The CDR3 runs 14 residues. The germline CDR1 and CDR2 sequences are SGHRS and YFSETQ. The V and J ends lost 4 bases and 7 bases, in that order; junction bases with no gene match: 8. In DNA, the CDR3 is TGCGCCAGCAGCCCGGGACAGGGTTTAGGTGGCTACACCTTC. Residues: CASSPGQGLGGYTF.

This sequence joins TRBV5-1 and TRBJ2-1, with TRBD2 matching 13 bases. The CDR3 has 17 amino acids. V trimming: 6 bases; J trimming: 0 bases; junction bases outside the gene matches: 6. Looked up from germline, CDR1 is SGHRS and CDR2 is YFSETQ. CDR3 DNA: TGCGCCAGCACCGGCACTAGCGGGGGGGTCTCCTACAATGAGCAGTTCTTC. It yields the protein CASTGTSGGVSYNEQFF.

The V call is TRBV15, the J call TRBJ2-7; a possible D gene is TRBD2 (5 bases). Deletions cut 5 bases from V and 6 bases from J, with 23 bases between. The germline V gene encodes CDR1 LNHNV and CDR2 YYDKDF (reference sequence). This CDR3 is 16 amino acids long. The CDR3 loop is CATSPGDGVEGTEQYF. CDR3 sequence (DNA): TGTGCCACCAGCCCAGGAGACGGGGTTGAGGGTACCGAGCAGTACTTC.

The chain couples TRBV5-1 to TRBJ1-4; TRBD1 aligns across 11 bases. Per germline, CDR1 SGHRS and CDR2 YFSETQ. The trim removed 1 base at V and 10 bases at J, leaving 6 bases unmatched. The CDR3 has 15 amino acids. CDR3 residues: CASSLTGQGAGKLFF. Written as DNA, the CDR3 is TGCGCCAGCAGCTTGACAGGACAGGGGGCTGGAAAACTGTTTTTT.

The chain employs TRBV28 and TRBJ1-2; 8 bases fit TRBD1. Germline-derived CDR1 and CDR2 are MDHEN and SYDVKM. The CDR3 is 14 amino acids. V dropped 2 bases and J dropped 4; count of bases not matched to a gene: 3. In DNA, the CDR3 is TGTGCCAGCAGTTTAATGGGACAGGTCTATGGCTACACCTTC. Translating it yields CASSLMGQVYGYTF.

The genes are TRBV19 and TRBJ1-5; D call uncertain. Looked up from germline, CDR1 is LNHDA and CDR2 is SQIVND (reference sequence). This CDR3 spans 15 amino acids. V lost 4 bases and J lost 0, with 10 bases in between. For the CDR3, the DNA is TGTGCCAGTAGTACAATCGAGAGTAGCAATCAGCCCCAGCATTTT. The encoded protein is CASSTIESSNQPQHF.

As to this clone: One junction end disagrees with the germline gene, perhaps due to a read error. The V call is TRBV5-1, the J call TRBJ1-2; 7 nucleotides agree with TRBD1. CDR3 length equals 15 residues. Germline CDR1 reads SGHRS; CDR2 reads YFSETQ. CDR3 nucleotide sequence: TGCGCCAGCAGTTTGGGGAACAGGGGCAACTATGGCTACACCTTC. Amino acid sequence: CASSLGNRGNYGYTF. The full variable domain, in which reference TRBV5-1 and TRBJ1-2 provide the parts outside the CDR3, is KAGVTQTPRYLIKTRGQQVTLSCSPISGHRSVSWYQQTPGQGLQFLFEYFSETQRNKGNFPGRFSGRQFSNSRSEMNVSTLELGDSALYLCASSLGNRGNYGYTFGSGTRLTVV.

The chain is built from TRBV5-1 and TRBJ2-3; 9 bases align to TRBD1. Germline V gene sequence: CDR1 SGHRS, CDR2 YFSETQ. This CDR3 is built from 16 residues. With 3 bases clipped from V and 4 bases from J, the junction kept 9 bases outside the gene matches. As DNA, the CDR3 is TGCGCCAGCAGCTCCTGGGCCGGGACAGGGTCAGATACGCAGTATTTT. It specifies CASSSWAGTGSDTQYF.

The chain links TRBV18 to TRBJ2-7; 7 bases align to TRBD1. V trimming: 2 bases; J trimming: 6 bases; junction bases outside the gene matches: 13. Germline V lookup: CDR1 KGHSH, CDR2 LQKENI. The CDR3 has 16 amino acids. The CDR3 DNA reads TGTGCCAGCTCACCAGACAGGGAGAGTCCAGGGCGCGAGCAGTACTTC. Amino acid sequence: CASSPDRESPGREQYF.

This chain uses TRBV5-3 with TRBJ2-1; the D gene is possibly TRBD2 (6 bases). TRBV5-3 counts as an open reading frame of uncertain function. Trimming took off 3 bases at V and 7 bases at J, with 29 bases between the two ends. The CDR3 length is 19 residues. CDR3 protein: CARSSQRAGSGVRQNEQFF. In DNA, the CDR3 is TGTGCCAGAAGCTCGCAACGGGCGGGGAGTGGAGTTCGGCAAAATGAGCAGTTCTTC.

CDR3 sequence: CASSAGAGVRDTQYF. The CDR3 DNA reads TGTGCCAGTAGTGCTGGGGCGGGAGTGAGGGATACGCAGTATTTT. The rearrangement links TRBV19 to TRBJ2-3; 7 nucleotides agree with TRBD2. Germline values: CDR1 LNHDA, CDR2 SQIVND (reference sequence). The CDR3 totals 15 residues. Trimming at V came to 5 bases and at J to 6 bases, leaving 11 bases not matched to a gene. The complete variable domain, with remaining parts taken from reference TRBV19 and TRBJ2-3, reads DGGITQSPKYLFRKEGQNVTLSCEQNLNHDAMYWYRQDPGQGLRLIYYSQIVNDFQKGDIAEGYSVSREKKESFPLTVTSAQKNPTAFYLCASSAGAGVRDTQYFGPGTRLTVL.

The CDR3 coding sequence is TGTGCCAGCAGTTTGTTCTACCGGGGGGAGACCCAGTACTTC. Translation: CASSLFYRGETQYF. The chain links TRBV27 to TRBJ2-5; maybe TRBD2 (6 bases). The CDR3 is 14 residues long. Trimming stripped 3 bases from V and 5 bases from J, with 13 bases between. CDR1 is MNHEY and CDR2 is SMNVEV in the germline V gene (reference sequence).

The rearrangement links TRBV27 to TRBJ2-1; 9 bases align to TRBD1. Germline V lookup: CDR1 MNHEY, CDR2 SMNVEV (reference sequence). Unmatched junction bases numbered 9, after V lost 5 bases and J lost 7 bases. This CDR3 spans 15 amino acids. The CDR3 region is CASSRTGQGGNEQFF. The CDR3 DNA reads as TGTGCCAGCAGTCGGACGGGACAGGGCGGGAATGAGCAGTTCTTC.

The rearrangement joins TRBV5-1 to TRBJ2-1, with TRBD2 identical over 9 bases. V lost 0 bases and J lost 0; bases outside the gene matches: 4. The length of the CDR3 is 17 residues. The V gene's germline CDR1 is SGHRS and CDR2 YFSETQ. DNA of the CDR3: TGCGCCAGCAGCTTGGCCACAGCGGGGGGCTCCTACAATGAGCAGTTCTTC. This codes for CASSLATAGGSYNEQFF. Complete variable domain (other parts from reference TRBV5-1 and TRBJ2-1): KAGVTQTPRYLIKTRGQQVTLSCSPISGHRSVSWYQQTPGQGLQFLFEYFSETQRNKGNFPGRFSGRQFSNSRSEMNVSTLELGDSALYLCASSLATAGGSYNEQFFGPGTRLTVL.

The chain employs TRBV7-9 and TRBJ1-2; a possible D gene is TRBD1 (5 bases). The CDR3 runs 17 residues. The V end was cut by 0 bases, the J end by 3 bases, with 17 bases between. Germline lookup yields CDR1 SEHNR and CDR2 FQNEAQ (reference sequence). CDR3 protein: CASSLAPGGGVYYGYTF. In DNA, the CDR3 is TGTGCCAGCAGCTTAGCCCCAGGCGGGGGTGTTTACTATGGCTACACCTTC.